This T cell receptor beta chain was obtained from a study of radiation and T cells in renal cell carcinoma. Background on the study: Nephrectomy followed 15 Gy stereotactic body radiation by 4 weeks.

Some clones are missing from TCRdb's copy, which holds only in-frame ones; the method was immunoSEQ multiplex PCR. Among around 140,000 clones listed, 83% were seen once. Time point indicated: baseline pretreatment blood. Noted treatment: 15 Gy SBRT to primary tumor, nephrectomy 4 weeks later. Clear cell pathology was present in this patient's renal cell carcinoma. The germline V and J ends were trimmed by 8 bases and 8 bases, with 21 bases remaining between them. The CDR3 has 14 amino acids. The germline V gene has CDR1 GTSNPN and CDR2 SVGIG (reference sequence). Notes on the study in general: Top tumor clonotypes rose in blood 2 weeks post-radiation, then contracted. Without pretreatment biopsies, baseline tumor clonotype presence was undetermined.

As to this clone: Its specificity is not known.

The rearrangement joins TRBV30 to TRBJ1-4, with a possible D match to TRBD1 (5 bases). Sequencing used blood, obtained from a patient whose treatment included radiotherapy and nephrectomy. This TCR was recovered from a woman in her 50s with renal cell carcinoma. The CDR3 coding sequence is TGTGCCAAGGCCGCGGCAGGGCTAGGGGAAAAACTGTTTTTT. Amino acid sequence: CAKAAAGLGEKLFF.